Given below is one TCR beta chain in context. The antigen it recognizes is unknown. Base qualities are not provided; no much larger clone lies one nucleotide away. The data are from a study of shared clonotypes between healthy human individuals (dated by TCRdb to the early 2020s). As for the study more broadly: The cohort comprised a couple of women and three men aged 18 to 49 years. Per donor, three plates each were used for CD4 naive and CD4 memory, two for CD8 naive, and one for CD8 memory. To estimate repertoire size and how much clonotype sharing occurs between individuals, the study deeply sequenced the blood TCR repertoires of five healthy adults. To increase sequencing depth and limit assay-specific biases, different laboratories used diverse techniques to prepare libraries and sequence TCR repertoires. Per donor, leukapheresis produced somewhere between about 0.94 and 8.9 billion PBMCs. Points the paper makes about the study in general: Pairwise subsampling indicated that sequencing depth was expected to affect the degree of clonotype sharing among donors. Rarefaction of sorted-subset datasets indicated incomplete sequencing despite the large sequencing depth. Sampling was restricted to blood, and TCR repertoires in tissues likely differ from the TCR repertoires found in blood. Clonotypes shared by all four sorted-subset donors showed higher generation probabilities than non-shared clonotypes. When a handful of donors were compared, the shared fraction of clonotypes was 5% to 6.5% for naive CD4, about 4% for naive CD8, 2% to 2.5% for memory CD4, and around 0.4% for memory CD8. The genetic and exposure-history diversity represented was limited by the small number of donors. Naive subsets generally had larger estimated clonotype richness than memory subsets.

Using the deep immunoSEQ assay, multiplex PCR amplified TCR CDR3 regions from genomic DNA. Genomic DNA extracted from each cell subset was distributed evenly over all wells of several immunoSEQ 96-well plates, and each plate served as one replicate. For sorted subsets, each replicate PCR was loaded with roughly 190 ng genomic DNA, equivalent to 25,000 to 30,000 T cell genomes. The purified libraries were quantified using a Qubit 3.0 fluorometer, sized with a Bioanalyzer 2100, and then quantified again using the KAPA Library Quantification kit. Each immunoSEQ 96-well plate was sequenced on its own single-read 150-cycle Illumina NextSeq 550 flow cell. In the original analysis: The immunoSEQ output contained only junctional sequences without quality scores, so filtering could not match that applied to full-length reads. Sequences were annotated with PyIR, a Python wrapper for IgBLAST v1.9, using IMGT germline references to assign V/J genes and CDR3. Reads were removed for weak V/J assignments (E-value above 1e-6), missing CDR3, stop codons, out-of-frame junctions, or ambiguous translated residues. V3J clonotypes were defined by identical inferred V gene, J gene, and CDR3 amino acid sequence. To compute the percentage overlap between repertoires, the number of shared unique clonotypes was divided by the size of the smaller repertoire. Richness of each repertoire was evaluated using RTK rarefaction, the Chao1 estimator, and Recon v2.1 estimates of unobserved clonotypes. Generation probabilities for all TCRbeta clonotypes obtained by the gDNA method from several donors were computed using OLGA. TCRdb's version of the immuneACCESS table is confined to in-frame rearrangements and falls short of the full clone set. An unresolved V gene accounts for under half of the shortfall where checked; the remainder is of unknown origin. Clone size and V and J calls were adopted from that table, with D and trimming inferred from the DNA. The sample table lists under 1 million clones, around 92% of them with a count of one. Together, the top ten hold less than 25% of the sample.

CDR1 MDHEN and CDR2 SYDVKM are derived from the germline V gene. V drops 6 bases and J drops 2 bases, leaving 8 bases in between. The CDR3 goes from the cysteine to the phenylalanine over 12 residues. The kept DNA is CDR3 alone, 36 bases in frame from the first base. For the CD8 naive samples, CD45RO-negative cells were positively selected for CCR7, yielding a CD45RA+CCR7+ population from which TemRA cells were excluded. The donors were healthy, HIV-negative adults who had no recently reported acute infections or vaccinations. Every donor was a Caucasian adult residing in Nashville, Tennessee, USA. Blood was obtained by leukapheresis, after which PBMCs were separated by Ficoll-Histopaque density gradient centrifugation and cryopreserved in liquid nitrogen vapor phase. Analytical flow cytometry was used to check the purity and quantity of every magnetically sorted T cell population. Genomic DNA was isolated from every sorted fraction and measured by UV absorbance on a Nanodrop 2000c.

The sequence came from a young man in good health. The specimen sequenced was naive CD8+ T cells sorted from blood. What this sample's cell subset or site label stands for: CD45RA+CCR7+. The rearrangement combines TRBV28 with TRBJ2-7, with the D gene uncertain. The sequenced DNA: TGTGCCAGCAGCTACCGACCCTACGAGCAGTACTTC. Its protein is CASSYRPYEQYF.